The 6 T cell receptor beta chains reported below all come from one sample, sequenced in a study of T cells after yellow fever vaccination. TCRdb processed the 5' RACE reads anew with MiXCR; each CDR3 protein has one entry. This sample has hundreds of thousands of distinct CDR3 sequences, with 5.2% found just once. Source: CD4+ T cells sorted from PBMCs, taken on the day of the yellow fever booster vaccination. The receptors come from a man between 18 and 29 years old who received the YFV17D yellow fever vaccine.

The V gene is TRBV20-1, the J gene TRBJ1-2; D gene unclear. Germline V gives CDR1 DFQATT, CDR2 SNEGSKA (reference sequence). V lost 5 bases and J lost 6, with 10 bases in between. The CDR3 consists of 11 residues. CDR3 sequence reads: CSAPNQHGYTF. The CDR3 bases are TGCAGTGCTCCGAACCAACATGGCTACACCTTC.

The sample holds a few counts of this clonotype. The V call is TRBV6-5, the J call TRBJ2-2; D unclear. There are 13 residues in the CDR3. V shed 5 bases and J shed 8 bases, with 12 bases lying between them. Germline CDR1 reads MNHEY; CDR2 reads SVGAGI. CDR3 protein: CASSDNTGGELFF. The CDR3 nucleotides read TGTGCCAGCAGTGACAATACTGGGGGGGAGCTGTTTTTT.

This clonotype was seen at least ten times. This chain connects TRBV4-2 to TRBJ2-7; D might be TRBD2 (5 bases). Germline CDR1 reads LGHNA; CDR2 reads YNFKEQ. This CDR3 comprises 14 residues. The V and J ends lost 2 bases and 7 bases respectively, with 15 bases between them. The DNA of the CDR3 is TGTGCCAGCAGCCAATTGGGCGGAGGTGGTGAGCAGTACTTC. Translation gives CASSQLGGGGEQYF.

The chain combines TRBV12-3 or TRBV12-4 with TRBJ2-7; TRBD1 might be the D (6 bases). Deletions cut 4 bases from V and 2 bases from J, with 21 bases between. The CDR3 is made up of 17 amino acids. Here the CDR3 reads CASSSAQGKKRAYEQYF. DNA for the CDR3: TGTGCCAGCAGTTCAGCGCAGGGGAAAAAGAGGGCCTACGAGCAGTACTTC.

This chain joins TRBV28 and TRBJ1-2; D is unresolved. Trimming stripped 1 base from V and 0 bases from J, with 15 bases between. The CDR3 covers 17 residues. Germline CDR1 reads MDHEN; CDR2 reads SYDVKM. This CDR3 reads CASSLLVLARANYGYTF. The CDR3 DNA reads TGTGCCAGCAGTTTATTAGTTTTAGCCCGAGCTAACTATGGCTACACCTTC.

The chain links TRBV12-3 or TRBV12-4 to TRBJ2-7; 14 positions match TRBD2. This CDR3 has 16 residues. Unmatched junction bases numbered 3, after V lost 5 bases and J lost 0 bases. The CDR3, as DNA: TGTGCCAGCAGTCGGGGACTAGCGGGGGTCTCCTACGAGCAGTACTTC. Its translation: CASSRGLAGVSYEQYF.